The rows below give T cell receptor beta chains drawn from one sample of a study of cytomegalovirus exposure and HLA in healthy donors. The repertoire was sequenced with immunoSEQ multiplex PCR; TCRdb's copy has only in-frame clones and lacks some. This sample carries 150,000 to 200,000 clones, 76% of them seen once, and the ten largest clones take over 3%. The sample consisted of PBMCs. Source of these receptors: a male donor in good health and CMV-seronegative. Each CDR3 is given with its conserved first and last residue. A D gene is named only where the DNA matches it firmly. Clone sizes are given selectively: once, few, many, or a class where the clone is expanded.

clone_size d_call j_call v_call cdr3_aa cdr3_nt
NA NA TRBJ2-1 TRBV5-5 CASSRAPAGQDEQFF TGTGCCAGCAGCCGTGCACCAGCGGGTCAGGATGAGCAGTTCTTC
NA NA TRBJ2-6 TRBV4-3 CASSLDLGSSGANVLTF TGCGCCAGCAGCCTAGACCTGGGGAGCTCTGGGGCCAACGTCCTGACTTTC
NA NA TRBJ2-7 TRBV2 CASSDRLNYEQYF TGTGCCAGCAGTGATAGACTCAACTACGAGCAGTACTTC
NA NA TRBJ2-7 TRBV7-9 CASVAGVRGVYEQYF TGTGCCAGCGTCGCCGGGGTGCGGGGCGTCTACGAGCAGTACTTC
NA NA TRBJ2-5 TRBV18 CASSPPSGFRETQYF TGTGCCAGCTCACCTCCCTCAGGGTTCCGGGAGACCCAGTACTTC
NA TRBD1 TRBJ1-5 TRBV28 CASRDRGVGNQPQHF TGTGCCAGCAGGGACAGGGGGGTTGGAAATCAGCCCCAGCATTTT
NA NA TRBJ2-7 TRBV15 CATSRDNLEGSSYEQYF TGTGCCACCAGCAGGGATAATTTGGAGGGGAGCTCCTACGAGCAGTACTTC
few NA TRBJ1-4 TRBV7-9 CASSLARALGGEKLFF TGTGCCAGCAGCTTAGCGCGGGCCTTAGGGGGTGAAAAACTGTTTTTT
NA TRBD1 TRBJ2-7 TRBV27 CASKRQGSSYEQYF TGTGCCAGCAAAAGACAGGGGAGCTCCTACGAGCAGTACTTC
NA TRBD2 TRBJ2-3 TRBV5-1 CASRSGGALDTQYF TGCGCCAGCAGGAGCGGGGGGGCCTTGGATACGCAGTATTTT
NA NA TRBJ2-5 TRBV7-9 CASTTWTLQETQYF TGTGCCAGCACCACCTGGACACTCCAAGAGACCCAGTACTTC